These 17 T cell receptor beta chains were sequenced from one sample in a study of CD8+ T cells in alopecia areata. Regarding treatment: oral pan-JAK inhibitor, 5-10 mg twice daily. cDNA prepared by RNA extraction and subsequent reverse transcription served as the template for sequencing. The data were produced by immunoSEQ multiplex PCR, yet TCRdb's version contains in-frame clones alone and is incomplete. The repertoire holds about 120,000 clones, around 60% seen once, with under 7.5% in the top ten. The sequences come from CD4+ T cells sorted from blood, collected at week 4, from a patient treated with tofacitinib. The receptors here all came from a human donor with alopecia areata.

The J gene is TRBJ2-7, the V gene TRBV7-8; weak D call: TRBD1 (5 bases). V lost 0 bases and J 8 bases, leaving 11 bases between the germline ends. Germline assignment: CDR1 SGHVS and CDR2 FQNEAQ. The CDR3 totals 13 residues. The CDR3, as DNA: TGTGCCAGCAGCTTAGCGGTAGGGGTCCAGCAGTACTTC. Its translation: CASSLAVGVQQYF.

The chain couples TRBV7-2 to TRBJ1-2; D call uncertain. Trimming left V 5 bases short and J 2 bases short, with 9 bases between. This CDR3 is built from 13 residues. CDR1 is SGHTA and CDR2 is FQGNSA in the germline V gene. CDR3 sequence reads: CASSLSSNYGYTF. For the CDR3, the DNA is TGTGCCAGCAGCCTATCTAGCAACTATGGCTACACCTTC.

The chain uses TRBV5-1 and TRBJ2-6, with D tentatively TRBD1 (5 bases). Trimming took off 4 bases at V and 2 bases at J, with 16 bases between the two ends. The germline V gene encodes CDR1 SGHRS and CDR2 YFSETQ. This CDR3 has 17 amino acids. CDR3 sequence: CASSPETETAGANVLTF. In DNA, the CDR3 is TGCGCCAGCAGCCCGGAAACAGAGACAGCTGGGGCCAACGTCCTGACTTTC.

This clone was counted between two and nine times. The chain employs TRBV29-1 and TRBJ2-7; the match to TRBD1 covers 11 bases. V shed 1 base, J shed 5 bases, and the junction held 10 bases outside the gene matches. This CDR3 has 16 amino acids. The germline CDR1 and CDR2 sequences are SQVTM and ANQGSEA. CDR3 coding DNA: TGCAGCGTTGAAGCCCCTGGACAGGGGGCTATGGACGAGCAGTACTTC. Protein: CSVEAPGQGAMDEQYF.

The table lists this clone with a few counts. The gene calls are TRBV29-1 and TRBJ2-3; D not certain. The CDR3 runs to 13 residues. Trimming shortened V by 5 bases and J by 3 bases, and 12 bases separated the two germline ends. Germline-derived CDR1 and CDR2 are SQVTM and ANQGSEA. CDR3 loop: CSVKRAATDTQYF. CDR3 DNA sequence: TGCAGCGTTAAACGGGCCGCGACAGATACGCAGTATTTT.

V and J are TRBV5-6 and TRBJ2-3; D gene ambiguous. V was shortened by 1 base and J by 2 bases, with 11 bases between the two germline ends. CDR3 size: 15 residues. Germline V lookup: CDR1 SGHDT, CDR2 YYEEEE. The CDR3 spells CASSLLPTYTDTQYF. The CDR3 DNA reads TGTGCCAGCAGCTTGCTGCCTACCTACACAGATACGCAGTATTTT.

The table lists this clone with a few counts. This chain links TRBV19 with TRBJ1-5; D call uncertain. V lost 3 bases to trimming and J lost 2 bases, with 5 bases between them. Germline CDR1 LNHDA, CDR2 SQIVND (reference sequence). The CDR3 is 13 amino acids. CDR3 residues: CASSILGNQPQHF. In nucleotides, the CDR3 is TGTGCCAGTAGTATCCTGGGCAATCAGCCCCAGCATTTT. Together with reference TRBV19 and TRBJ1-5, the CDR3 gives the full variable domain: DGGITQSPKYLFRKEGQNVTLSCEQNLNHDAMYWYRQDPGQGLRLIYYSQIVNDFQKGDIAEGYSVSREKKESFPLTVTSAQKNPTAFYLCASSILGNQPQHFGDGTRLSIL.

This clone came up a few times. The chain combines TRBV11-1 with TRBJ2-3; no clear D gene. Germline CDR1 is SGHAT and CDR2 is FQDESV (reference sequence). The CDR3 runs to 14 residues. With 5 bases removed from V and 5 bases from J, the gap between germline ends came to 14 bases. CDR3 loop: CASSVGQAEDTQYF. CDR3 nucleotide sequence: TGTGCCAGCAGCGTCGGTCAGGCTGAAGATACGCAGTATTTT. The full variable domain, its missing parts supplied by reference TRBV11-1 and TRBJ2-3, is EAEVAQSPRYKITEKSQAVAFWCDPISGHATLYWYRQILGQGPELLVQFQDESVVDDSQLPKDRFSAERLKGVDSTLKIQPAELGDSAMYLCASSVGQAEDTQYFGPGTRLTVL.

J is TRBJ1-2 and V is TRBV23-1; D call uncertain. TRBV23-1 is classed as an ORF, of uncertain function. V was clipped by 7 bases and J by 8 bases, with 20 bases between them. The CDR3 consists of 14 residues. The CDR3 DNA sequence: TGCGCCAGCACTTACCACCCCCGATGGGAGGGCTACACCTTC. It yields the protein CASTYHPRWEGYTF.

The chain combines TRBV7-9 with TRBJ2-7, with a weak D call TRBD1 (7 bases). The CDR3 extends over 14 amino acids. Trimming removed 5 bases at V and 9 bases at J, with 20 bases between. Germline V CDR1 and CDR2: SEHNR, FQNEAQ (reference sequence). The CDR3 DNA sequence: TGTGCCAGCAGCAAGGGACAGCTGGAGGGAGGGCAGTACTTC. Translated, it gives CASSKGQLEGGQYF.

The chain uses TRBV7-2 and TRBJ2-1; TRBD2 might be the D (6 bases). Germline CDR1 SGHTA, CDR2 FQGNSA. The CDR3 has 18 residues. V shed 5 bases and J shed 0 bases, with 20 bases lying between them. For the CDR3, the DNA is TGTGCCAGCAGCCCCCCTAGTGCGGCGGGACCCTCCTACAATGAGCAGTTCTTC. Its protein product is CASSPPSAAGPSYNEQFF.

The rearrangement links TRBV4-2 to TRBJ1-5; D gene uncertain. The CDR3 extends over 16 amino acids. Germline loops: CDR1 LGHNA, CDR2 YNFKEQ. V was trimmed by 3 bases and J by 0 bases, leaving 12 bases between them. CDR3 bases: TGTGCCAGCAGCCATTCACCCTACAGTAGCAATCAGCCCCAGCATTTT. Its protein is CASSHSPYSSNQPQHF.

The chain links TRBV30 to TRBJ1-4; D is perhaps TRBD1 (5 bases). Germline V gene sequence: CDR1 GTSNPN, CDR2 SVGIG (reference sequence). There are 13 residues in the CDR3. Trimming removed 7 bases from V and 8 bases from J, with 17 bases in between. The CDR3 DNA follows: TGTGCCTCCCGACAGAATAGAGTGGAAAAACTGTTTTTT. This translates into CASRQNRVEKLFF.

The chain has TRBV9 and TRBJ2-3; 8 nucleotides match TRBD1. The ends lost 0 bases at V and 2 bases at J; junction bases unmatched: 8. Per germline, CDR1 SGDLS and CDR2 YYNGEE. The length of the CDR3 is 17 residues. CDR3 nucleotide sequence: TGTGCCAGCAGCGTAGCTACAGGGACAGGTTTCACAGATACGCAGTATTTT. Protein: CASSVATGTGFTDTQYF.

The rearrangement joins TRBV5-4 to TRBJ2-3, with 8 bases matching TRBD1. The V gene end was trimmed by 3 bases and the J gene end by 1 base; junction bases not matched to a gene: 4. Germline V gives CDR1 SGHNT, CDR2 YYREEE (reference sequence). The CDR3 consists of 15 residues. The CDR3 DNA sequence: TGTGCCAGCAGCTGGACAGGGTCGGGCACAGATACGCAGTATTTT. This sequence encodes CASSWTGSGTDTQYF.

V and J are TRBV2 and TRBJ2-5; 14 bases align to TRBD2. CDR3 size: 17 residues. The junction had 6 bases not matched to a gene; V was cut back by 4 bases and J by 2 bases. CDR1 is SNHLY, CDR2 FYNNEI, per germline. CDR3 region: CASSGLAGGPGQETQYF. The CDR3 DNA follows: TGTGCCAGCAGTGGACTAGCGGGGGGGCCGGGGCAAGAGACCCAGTACTTC.

CDR3 bases: TGTGCCAGCAGCTTTGGGCTTATACTTAACTATGGCTACACCTTC. The encoded protein is CASSFGLILNYGYTF. This rearrangement joins TRBV7-9 to TRBJ1-2; no firm D call. The CDR3 is 15 amino acids. Germline CDR1 SEHNR, CDR2 FQNEAQ (reference sequence). The V and J ends lost 3 bases and 1 base respectively, with 12 bases between them.